Listed below are T cell receptor beta chains from one sample, sequenced in a study of patients and donors after allogeneic stem cell transplantation. TCRdb reprocessed the RT-PCR reads via MiXCR and lists one record per CDR3 protein. The sample has about 200,000 distinct CDR3 sequences, more than 35% seen once; the top ten hold around 10%. The sample was blood, either unsorted or a sorted T cell fraction (not recorded which). The origin of the receptors is a human donor who was either an allogeneic HSCT recipient or a stem cell or donor lymphocyte infusion donor (not recorded which). It is not recorded whose cells these are; they may come from a transplant donor. The CDR3 runs from the conserved cysteine through the conserved F or W. A D gene is named only where the DNA matches it firmly. Some rows mark clone size as missing; the rest say once, few, many or name a class of expanded clone.

V	D	size	CDR3
TRBV20-1	TRBD1	NA	CSARAQGAGTNEKLFF
TRBV4-3	NA	few	CASSLTGHEQFF
TRBV29-1	NA	NA	CSVEVGNGQPQHF
TRBV15	NA	NA	CATSSHGTVGEKLFF
TRBV3-1	TRBD1	few	CASSSSPGQGADQPQHF
TRBV29-1	NA	NA	CSVEGDGDTEAFF
TRBV28	NA	NA	CASSFPSGAYNEQFF
TRBV5-8	TRBD1	NA	CASSLNGQGISGNTIYF
TRBV29-1	NA	NA	CSVSSGPAIYEQYF
TRBV10-3	TRBD1	NA	CAIKGAFSYEQYF
TRBV4-2	TRBD1	NA	CASSQEAGGNEKLFF
TRBV12-3/TRBV12-4	NA	NA	CASSLGSEDYGYTF
TRBV7-8	NA	NA	CASSLVRGSYAFF
TRBV6-1	NA	NA	CASSVRAAANTEAFF
TRBV10-3	NA	few	CAISPSNYGYTF
TRBV7-9	NA	NA	CASSTFRTVRNGYTF
TRBV5-1	NA	many	CASSLARGASNTGELFF
TRBV15	NA	few	CATGDTNSPLHF
TRBV5-1	NA	NA	CASNVGHLSSGANVLTF
TRBV15	NA	NA	CATSRVRVDNEQFF
TRBV5-1	TRBD1	NA	CASSMTGSTEAFF
TRBV20-1	NA	few	CSAGLPGADTQYF
TRBV5-5	TRBD1	NA	CASSLFRAGGAGETQYF
TRBV5-8	TRBD1	NA	CASSFWTGAYEQYF
TRBV7-9	NA	few	CASSLAGRGEAFF
TRBV6-5	NA	NA	CASGRETQYF
TRBV9	NA	once	CASSVQQGFDEQYF
TRBV12-3/TRBV12-4	NA	NA	CASSSDPGLYQPQHF
TRBV5-1	NA	NA	CASSFDRTIGYTF
TRBV30	NA	few	CAWGGLSKKAFF
TRBV11-2	TRBD1	few	CASSSGTGRGLSYGYTF
TRBV2	TRBD1	NA	CASRQGAPGYTF
TRBV29-1	TRBD1	NA	CSVEGTGFKQFF
TRBV7-8	NA	NA	CASSLSTVNYGYTF
TRBV27	NA	few	CASSLREIGNTEAFF
TRBV7-2	TRBD2	few	CASSLVSGGPMSYNEQFF
TRBV3-1	TRBD2	NA	CASSRHRAGGLYQETQYF
TRBV20-1	TRBD2	NA	CSARGGNTGELFF
TRBV3-1	TRBD1	NA	CASSQDWGQGYGYTF
TRBV10-3	NA	few	CAISDLLNMNTEAFF
TRBV7-2	NA	NA	CASSLANGQGRSAQYF
TRBV5-1	TRBD1	NA	CASSATTGDTGYTF
TRBV2	NA	NA	CASSDLRNQPQHF
TRBV5-1	TRBD1	NA	CASSKTGDSGNTIYF
TRBV28	NA	NA	CASSRGGPYGYTF
TRBV6-2/TRBV6-3	NA	NA	CASSTGQRSTDTQYF
TRBV6-2/TRBV6-3	NA	NA	CASSPATGSNYGYTF
TRBV5-6	NA	NA	CASSLFETQYF
TRBV5-5	NA	NA	CASSGDQPRGNEQFF
TRBV12-3/TRBV12-4	TRBD1	NA	CASSLGDRVSNSPLHF
TRBV3-1	TRBD1	NA	CASSPDRDRGEQFF
TRBV10-3	TRBD2	NA	CASTPTGTRLGIQYF
TRBV12-3/TRBV12-4	NA	NA	CASSFFGSKETQYF
TRBV7-9	NA	few	CASSPTGRRANTEAFF
TRBV5-1	NA	NA	CASSLDWGQDQPQHF
TRBV7-9	NA	NA	CASARGNTGELFF
TRBV24-1	TRBD1	NA	CATSDPIPGQGGTGELFF
TRBV6-2/TRBV6-3	NA	few	CASSYGLGSTEAFF